The clone carrying this T cell receptor (beta chain) was seen only a few times. The target antigen is unknown. Isolated RNA was reverse transcribed into cDNA used as the sequencing template. The data were produced by immunoSEQ multiplex PCR, yet TCRdb's version contains in-frame clones alone and is incomplete. The sample shows some 130,000 clones, more than 45% of them seen only once. The treatment: oral pan-JAK inhibitor, 5-10 mg twice daily. Sorted out of PBMCs were CD4+ T cells and CD8+ T cells. These data are taken from a study of CD8+ T cells in alopecia areata. Study results and limitations: Whereas mice showed it more clearly, TCR sharing across patients was murkier, possibly because of HLA. Sequences from scalp samples also cover resident alphabeta T cells of normal skin. Lesional tissue from the scalp (especially in alopecia totalis/universalis) showed higher clonality than normal scalp.

The ends were cut back, 8 bases at V and 4 bases at J, with 16 bases in the middle. There are 14 residues in the CDR3. Germline-derived CDR1 and CDR2 are WSHSY and SAAADI. The TCR was taken from a human donor with alopecia areata. The source was CD4+ T cells sorted from blood, collected at week 4, from a patient treated with tofacitinib. The rearrangement uses TRBV10-2 and TRBJ2-3, with D perhaps matching TRBD1 or TRBD2 (5 bases each). In nucleotides, the CDR3 is TGCGCCAGCGGGACGTATCAATCAGCAGATACGCAGTATTTT. The encoded protein is CASGTYQSADTQYF.